A single sample gave rise to the 4 T cell receptor beta chains below, sequenced in a study of Ad26.COV2.S vaccination and SARS-CoV-2 variants. Sequencing used immunoSEQ multiplex PCR; TCRdb keeps in-frame clones, though not all of them. The table includes hundreds of thousands of clones, more than 85% detected once. Treatment specified: 19 received Ad26.COV2.S at low or high dose, single or two shots; 5 received placebo; per-sample allocation not given. It was on day 63 after the first vaccine or placebo injection that samples were taken. The source material was peripheral blood, sampled in a trial of Ad26.COV2.S vaccine versus placebo. The receptor source for this set is a person between 18 and 60 years old who received the Ad26.COV2.S COVID-19 vaccine or a placebo.

This chain connects TRBV4-3 to TRBJ2-2, with 7 bases that match TRBD2. V lost 3 bases, J lost 2 bases, and 12 bases stayed unmatched. The CDR3 is made up of 18 amino acids. CDR1 is LGHNA and CDR2 is YSLEER in the germline V gene. The CDR3 bases are TGCGCCAGCAGCCATGCACAAACGCGGGGGAGAAACACCGGGGAGCTGTTTTTT. This translates into CASSHAQTRGRNTGELFF.

This sequence joins TRBV28 and TRBJ2-7; 9 bases agree with TRBD1. The CDR3 is made up of 15 amino acids. J lost 7 bases, V lost 5 bases, and 12 bases had no gene match. Germline V CDR1 and CDR2: MDHEN, SYDVKM. CDR3 DNA sequence: TGTGCCAGCAGTGCAATTAAACAGGGGGCGGGAGAGCAGTACTTC. It codes for CASSAIKQGAGEQYF.

This rearrangement joins TRBV6-6 to TRBJ1-5; D call uncertain. Germline V gene sequence: CDR1 MNHNY, CDR2 SVGAGI (reference sequence). V was shortened by 2 bases and J by 4 bases, with 6 bases between the two germline ends. CDR3 length equals 13 residues. This CDR3 is CASSYGQNQPQHF. CDR3 coding DNA: TGTGCCAGCAGTTACGGGCAAAATCAGCCCCAGCATTTT.

The J gene is TRBJ2-1, the V gene TRBV7-2; TRBD2 aligns across 7 bases. The CDR3 is made up of 17 amino acids. J lost 4 bases, V lost 5 bases, and 14 bases had no gene match. Germline CDR1 and CDR2: SGHTA and FQGNSA. CDR3 sequence: CASSTAKRGVNYNEQFF. In nucleotides, the CDR3 is TGTGCCAGCAGCACGGCTAAGCGGGGTGTGAATTACAATGAGCAGTTCTTC.